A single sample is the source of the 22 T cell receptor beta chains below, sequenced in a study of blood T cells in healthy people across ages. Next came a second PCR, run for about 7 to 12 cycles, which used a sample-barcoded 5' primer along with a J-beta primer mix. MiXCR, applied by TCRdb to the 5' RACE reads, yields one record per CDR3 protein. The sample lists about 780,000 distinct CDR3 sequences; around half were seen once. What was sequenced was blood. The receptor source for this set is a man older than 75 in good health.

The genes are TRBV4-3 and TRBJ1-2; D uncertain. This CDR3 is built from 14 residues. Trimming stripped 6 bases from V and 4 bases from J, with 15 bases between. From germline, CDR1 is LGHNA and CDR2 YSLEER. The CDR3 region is CASSSKLGTYGYTF. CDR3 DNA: TGCGCCAGCAGTTCCAAATTAGGTACCTATGGCTACACCTTC.

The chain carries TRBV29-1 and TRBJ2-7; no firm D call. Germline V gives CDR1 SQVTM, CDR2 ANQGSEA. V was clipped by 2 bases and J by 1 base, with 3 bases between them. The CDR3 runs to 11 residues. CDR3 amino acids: CSVEWSYEQYF. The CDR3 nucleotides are TGCAGCGTTGAATGGTCCTACGAGCAGTACTTC.

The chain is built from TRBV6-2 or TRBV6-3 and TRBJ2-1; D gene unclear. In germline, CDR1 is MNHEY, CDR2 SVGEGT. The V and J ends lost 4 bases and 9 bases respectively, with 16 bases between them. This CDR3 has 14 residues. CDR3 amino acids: CASSSPNKAAEQFF. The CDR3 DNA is TGTGCCAGCAGTTCTCCCAATAAGGCGGCTGAGCAGTTCTTC.

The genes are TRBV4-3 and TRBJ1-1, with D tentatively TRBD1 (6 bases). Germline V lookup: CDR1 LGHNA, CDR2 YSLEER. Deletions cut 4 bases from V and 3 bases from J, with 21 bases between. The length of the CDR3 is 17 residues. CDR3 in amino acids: CASSPRDKRNPDTEAFF. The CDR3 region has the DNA TGCGCCAGCAGCCCTCGGGACAAAAGAAACCCAGACACTGAAGCTTTCTTT.

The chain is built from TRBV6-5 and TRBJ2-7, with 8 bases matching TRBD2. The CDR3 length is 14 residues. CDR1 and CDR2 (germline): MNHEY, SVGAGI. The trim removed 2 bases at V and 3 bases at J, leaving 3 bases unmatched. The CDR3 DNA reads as TGTGCCAGCAGTTACACTAGCGGAAACTACGAGCAGTACTTC. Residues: CASSYTSGNYEQYF.

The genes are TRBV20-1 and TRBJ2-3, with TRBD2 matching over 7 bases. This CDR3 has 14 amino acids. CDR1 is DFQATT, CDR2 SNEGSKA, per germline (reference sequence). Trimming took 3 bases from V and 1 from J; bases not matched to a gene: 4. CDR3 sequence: CSASLAARTDTQYF. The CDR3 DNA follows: TGCAGTGCTAGCCTAGCGGCCCGCACAGATACGCAGTATTTT.

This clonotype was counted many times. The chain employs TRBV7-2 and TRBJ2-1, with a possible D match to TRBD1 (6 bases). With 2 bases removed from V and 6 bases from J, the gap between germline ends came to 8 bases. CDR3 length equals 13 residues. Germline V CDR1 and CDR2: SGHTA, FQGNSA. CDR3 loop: CASSLNRVNEQFF. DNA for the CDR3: TGTGCCAGCAGCTTAAACAGGGTCAATGAGCAGTTCTTC.

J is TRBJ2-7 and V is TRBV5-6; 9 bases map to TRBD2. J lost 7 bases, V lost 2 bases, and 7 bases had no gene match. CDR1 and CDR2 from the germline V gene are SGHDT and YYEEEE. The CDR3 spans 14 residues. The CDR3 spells CASSFVLAGNEQYF. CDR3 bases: TGTGCCAGCAGCTTTGTACTAGCGGGCAATGAGCAGTACTTC. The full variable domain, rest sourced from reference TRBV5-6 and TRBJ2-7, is DAGVTQSPTHLIKTRGQQVTLRCSPKSGHDTVSWYQQALGQGPQFIFQYYEEEERQRGNFPDRFSGHQFPNYSSELNVNALLLGDSALYLCASSFVLAGNEQYFGPGTRLTVT.

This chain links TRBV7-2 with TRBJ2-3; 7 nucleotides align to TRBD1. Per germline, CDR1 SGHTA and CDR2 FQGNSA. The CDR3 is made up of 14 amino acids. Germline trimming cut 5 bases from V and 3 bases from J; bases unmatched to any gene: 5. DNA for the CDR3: TGTGCCAGCAGCCGCGGACAGGCGACAGATACGCAGTATTTT. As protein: CASSRGQATDTQYF.

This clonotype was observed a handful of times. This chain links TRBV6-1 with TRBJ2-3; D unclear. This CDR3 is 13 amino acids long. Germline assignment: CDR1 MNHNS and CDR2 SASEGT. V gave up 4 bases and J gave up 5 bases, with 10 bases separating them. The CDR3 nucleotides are TGTGCCAGCAGTGGATGGCCCGTAGATACGCAGTATTTT. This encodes CASSGWPVDTQYF.

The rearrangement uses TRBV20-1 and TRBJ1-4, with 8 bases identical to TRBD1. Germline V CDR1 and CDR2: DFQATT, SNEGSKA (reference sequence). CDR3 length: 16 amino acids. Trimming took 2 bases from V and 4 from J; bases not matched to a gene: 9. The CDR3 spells CSARIYRTGSNEKLFF. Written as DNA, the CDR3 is TGCAGTGCTAGAATATACCGGACAGGGAGTAATGAAAAACTGTTTTTT.

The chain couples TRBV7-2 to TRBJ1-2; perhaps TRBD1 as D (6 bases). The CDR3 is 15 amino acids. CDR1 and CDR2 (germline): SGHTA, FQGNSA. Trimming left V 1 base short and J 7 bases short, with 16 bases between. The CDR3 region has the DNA TGTGCCAGCAGCTTAGAAGTGCGGGGGGCAGGTGGCTACACCTTC. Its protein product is CASSLEVRGAGGYTF.

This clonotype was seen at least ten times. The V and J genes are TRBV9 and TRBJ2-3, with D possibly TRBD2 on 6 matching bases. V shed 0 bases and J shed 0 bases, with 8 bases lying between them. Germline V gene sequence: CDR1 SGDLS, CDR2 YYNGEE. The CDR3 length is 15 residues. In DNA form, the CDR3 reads TGTGCCAGCAGCGTAGGGGCGGGGAGCACAGATACGCAGTATTTT. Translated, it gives CASSVGAGSTDTQYF. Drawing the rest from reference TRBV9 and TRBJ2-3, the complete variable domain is DSGVTQTPKHLITATGQRVTLRCSPRSGDLSVYWYQQSLDQGLQFLIQYYNGEERAKGNILERFSAQQFPDLHSELNLSSLELGDSALYFCASSVGAGSTDTQYFGPGTRLTVL.

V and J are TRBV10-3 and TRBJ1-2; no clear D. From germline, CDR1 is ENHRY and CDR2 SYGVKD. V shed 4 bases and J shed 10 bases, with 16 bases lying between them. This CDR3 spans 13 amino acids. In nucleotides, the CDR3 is TGTGCCATCAGTGTGTCCCCTGATTATCCCTACACCTTC. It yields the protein CAISVSPDYPYTF.

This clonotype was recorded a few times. CDR3 sequence reads: CATSSGQTSFSLYEQYF. CDR3 DNA: TGTGCCACCAGCAGTGGCCAGACTAGTTTTAGCTTGTACGAGCAGTACTTC. J is TRBJ2-7 and V is TRBV15; D is perhaps TRBD2 (6 bases). The CDR3 spans 17 residues. The V gene's germline CDR1 is LNHNV and CDR2 YYDKDF (reference sequence). V lost 3 bases and J lost 4, with 22 bases in between.

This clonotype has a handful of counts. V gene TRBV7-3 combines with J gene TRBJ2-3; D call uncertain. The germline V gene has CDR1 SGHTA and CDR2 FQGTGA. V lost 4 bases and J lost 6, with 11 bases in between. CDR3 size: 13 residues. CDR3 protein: CASSSSSGDTQYF. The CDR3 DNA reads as TGTGCCAGCAGCTCCTCTTCCGGGGATACGCAGTATTTT.

The CDR3 reads CASSPGTGVGTGELFF. For the CDR3, the DNA is TGCGCCAGCAGCCCCGGGACAGGGGTTGGGACCGGGGAGCTGTTTTTT. J is TRBJ2-2 and V is TRBV5-1; 10 bases fit TRBD1. The CDR3 has 16 amino acids. V was pared by 4 bases and J by 5 bases, with 8 bases of the junction left unmatched. Germline-derived CDR1 and CDR2 are SGHRS and YFSETQ.

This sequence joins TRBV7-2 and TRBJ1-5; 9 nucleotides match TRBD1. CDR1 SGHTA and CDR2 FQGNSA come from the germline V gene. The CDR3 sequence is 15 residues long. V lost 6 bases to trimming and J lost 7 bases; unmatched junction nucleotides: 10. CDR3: CASSTFWTGEQPQHF. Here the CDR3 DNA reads TGTGCCAGCAGTACCTTCTGGACAGGGGAACAGCCCCAGCATTTT.

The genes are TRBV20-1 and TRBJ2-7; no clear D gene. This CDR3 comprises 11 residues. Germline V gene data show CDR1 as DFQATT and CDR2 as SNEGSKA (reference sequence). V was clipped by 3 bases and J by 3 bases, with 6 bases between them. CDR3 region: CSAREIYEQYF. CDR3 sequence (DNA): TGCAGTGCTAGGGAAATCTACGAGCAGTACTTC.

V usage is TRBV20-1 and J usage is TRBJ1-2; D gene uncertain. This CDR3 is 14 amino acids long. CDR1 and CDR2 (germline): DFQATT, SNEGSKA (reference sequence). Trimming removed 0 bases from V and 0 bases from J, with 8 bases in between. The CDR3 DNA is TGCAGTGCTAGAGACATGATTTCTAACTATGGCTACACCTTC. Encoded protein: CSARDMISNYGYTF.

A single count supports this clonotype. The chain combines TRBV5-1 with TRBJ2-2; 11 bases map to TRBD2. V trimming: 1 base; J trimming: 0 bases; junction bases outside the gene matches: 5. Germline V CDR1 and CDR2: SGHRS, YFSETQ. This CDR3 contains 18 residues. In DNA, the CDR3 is TGCGCCAGCAGCTTGCGGGGGACTAGCGGAGCGAACACCGGGGAGCTGTTTTTT. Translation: CASSLRGTSGANTGELFF.

The CDR3 DNA reads TGCGCCAGCAGCTTGTGGGGACAGGGTAGCGAGCAGTTCTTC. Amino acid sequence: CASSLWGQGSEQFF. The chain employs TRBV5-1 and TRBJ2-1; TRBD1 aligns across 9 bases. Unmatched junction bases numbered 6, after V lost 1 base and J lost 10 bases. The CDR3 runs 14 residues. Germline CDR1 reads SGHRS; CDR2 reads YFSETQ.